This T cell receptor (beta chain) appears in the sequencing data of a study of blood T cell repertoires in COVID-19. Per germline, CDR1 LNHDA and CDR2 SQIVND (reference sequence). Trimming cost V 4 bases and J 0 bases, with 6 bases left between them. CDR3 length equals 14 residues. In the authors' workflow: Amplification of reference gene primers was used by the study to estimate nucleated cell counts. Generated by immunoSEQ multiplex PCR, the TCRdb table keeps only in-frame clones and is missing some. That table gives V, J and clone size, and the DNA gave D and trimming. Among about 250,000 clones listed, around nine tenths were seen once.

The chain combines TRBV19 with TRBJ2-2, with no clear D. Material: peripheral blood. The sequence was collected from a man aged 30 to 39 with COVID-19, enrolled during active disease. CDR3 nucleotide sequence: TGTGCCAGTAGTACACAGTCGAACACCGGGGAGCTGTTTTTT. Protein sequence: CASSTQSNTGELFF.